The 32 T cell receptor beta chains given below trace back to one sample, sequenced in a study of PD-1 blockade in classical Hodgkin lymphoma (TCRdb year 2020). The meaning of the sample's time point label: cycle 1 day 1 (C1D1), immediately before nivolumab initiation. Every trial patient had relapsed following autologous stem cell transplantation, and prior brentuximab vedotin exposure was what differed among cohorts A, B and C. Receptor libraries were prepared by the immunoSEQ multiplex PCR assay. This immuneACCESS table, as held by TCRdb, lists in-frame sequences with V and J called but not all clones. Of the missing ones, under half trace to an unresolved V gene in checked studies; the others have no known cause. This sample lists just under 100,000 clones; approximately 80% were detected once. The ten largest account for roughly an eighth of the sample. Here the sequenced sample was peripheral blood mononuclear cells (PBMCs), taken at baseline. These TCRs come from a human donor with classical Hodgkin lymphoma.

This clone appeared a single time. The J gene is TRBJ2-5, the V gene TRBV7-2, with 7 bases matching TRBD2. CDR3 length: 17 amino acids. V lost 1 base and J lost 5; bases outside the gene matches: 13. Germline-derived CDR1 and CDR2 are SGHTA and FQGNSA. The CDR3 bases are TGTGCCAGCAGCTTAGGAATAGCGGGCGGTTCCAGGGAGACCCAGTACTTC. Translation gives CASSLGIAGGSRETQYF.

The rearrangement uses TRBV5-6 and TRBJ1-1; TRBD1 is a possible D gene (6 bases). Germline loops: CDR1 SGHDT, CDR2 YYEEEE. The V end lost 2 bases, the J end lost 10 bases, and 18 bases lay between the germline ends. The CDR3 is 14 residues long. CDR3 sequence (DNA): TGTGCCAGCAGCTTACCCGGACAGAAAAGCGGAGCTTTCTTT. Encoded protein: CASSLPGQKSGAFF.

The chain combines TRBV25-1 with TRBJ1-1, with 8 positions matching TRBD1. Germline V gives CDR1 MGHDK, CDR2 SYGVNS. With 3 bases clipped from V and 5 bases from J, the junction kept 5 bases outside the gene matches. CDR3 size: 14 residues. CDR3 sequence reads: CASSDFYRGTEAFF. CDR3 DNA sequence: TGTGCCAGCAGTGACTTCTACAGGGGGACTGAAGCTTTCTTT.

The rearrangement uses TRBV10-3 and TRBJ2-7, with D unresolved. Trimming stripped 0 bases from V and 7 bases from J, with 7 bases between. Germline V gene lookup returns CDR1 ENHRY and CDR2 SYGVKD. The CDR3 is made up of 12 amino acids. DNA for the CDR3: TGTGCCATCAGTGAGTCTCTCTTGGAGCAGTACTTC. Protein product: CAISESLLEQYF.

The chain is built from TRBV20-1 and TRBJ1-6; weak D call: TRBD1 (5 bases). CDR1 and CDR2 (germline): DFQATT, SNEGSKA (reference sequence). The CDR3 contains 11 residues. Deletions cut 5 bases from V and 6 bases from J, with 5 bases between. The CDR3, as DNA: TGCAGTGCTGGGGGTAATTCACCCCTCCACTTT. Encoded protein: CSAGGNSPLHF.

The genes are TRBV5-1 and TRBJ2-2; D uncertain. Trimming removed 0 bases from V and 6 bases from J, with 9 bases in between. The CDR3 has 14 amino acids. The V gene's germline CDR1 is SGHRS and CDR2 YFSETQ. The CDR3 DNA sequence: TGCGCCAGCAGCTTGGAAAGAATCGCCGGGGAGCTGTTTTTT. As protein: CASSLERIAGELFF. The whole variable domain, remainder taken from reference TRBV5-1 and TRBJ2-2, is KAGVTQTPRYLIKTRGQQVTLSCSPISGHRSVSWYQQTPGQGLQFLFEYFSETQRNKGNFPGRFSGRQFSNSRSEMNVSTLELGDSALYLCASSLERIAGELFFGEGSRLTVL.

Written as DNA, the CDR3 is TGCAGCGTTCAGAAGACCATTGAAGCTTTCTTT. This gives the protein CSVQKTIEAFF. The J gene is TRBJ1-1, the V gene TRBV29-1; no clear D. Trimming removed 5 bases at V and 7 bases at J, with 11 bases between. This CDR3 has 11 residues. Germline V gene lookup returns CDR1 SQVTM and CDR2 ANQGSEA. The whole variable domain, filled in from reference TRBV29-1 and TRBJ1-1, reads SAVISQKPSRDICQRGTSLTIQCQVDSQVTMMFWYRQQPGQSLTLIATANQGSEATYESGFVIDKFPISRPNLTFSTLTVSNMSPEDSSIYLCSVQKTIEAFFGQGTRLTVV.

This clone appeared a single time. This sequence joins TRBV5-1 and TRBJ1-4, with D uncertain. The V and J ends lost 1 base and 6 bases respectively, with 7 bases between them. CDR1 and CDR2 from the germline V gene are SGHRS and YFSETQ. CDR3 size: 13 residues. The CDR3 nucleotides are TGCGCCAGCAGCTTGTCGGGAGATGAAAAACTGTTTTTT. This gives the protein CASSLSGDEKLFF.

This chain connects TRBV4-1 to TRBJ1-1, with D hard to call. CDR3 length equals 16 residues. Trimming took 0 bases from V and 0 from J, leaving 11 bases between them. Looked up from germline, CDR1 is MGHRA and CDR2 is YSYEKL. CDR3 in amino acids: CASSQDRRQMNTEAFF. As DNA, the CDR3 is TGCGCCAGCAGCCAAGATCGACGGCAGATGAACACTGAAGCTTTCTTT.

This chain connects TRBV30 to TRBJ2-7; no clear D gene. V was pared by 2 bases and J by 0 bases, with 8 bases between. The CDR3 is 13 amino acids. The germline V gene has CDR1 GTSNPN and CDR2 SVGIG (reference sequence). The CDR3 coding sequence is TGTGCCTGGAGTTTGGGGAACTCCTACGAGCAGTACTTC. Amino acid sequence: CAWSLGNSYEQYF.

This chain connects TRBV18 to TRBJ2-1, with 8 bases identical to TRBD2. Per germline, CDR1 KGHSH and CDR2 LQKENI. V was clipped by 3 bases and J by 0 bases; unmatched bases: 10. CDR3 length equals 18 residues. The CDR3 DNA is TGTGCCAGCTCACCGATCCTACTAGCGGAGGGCTCCTACAATGAGCAGTTCTTC. Its translation is CASSPILLAEGSYNEQFF.

This CDR3 reads CASSLGASGGGYEQYF. In nucleotides, the CDR3 is TGTGCCAGCAGCTTAGGGGCTAGCGGGGGCGGCTACGAGCAGTACTTC. The chain has TRBV11-2 and TRBJ2-7; 10 positions match TRBD2. V lost 1 base and J lost 3; bases outside the gene matches: 6. The CDR3 runs to 16 residues. Germline V CDR1 and CDR2: SGHAT, FQNNGV.

The V gene is TRBV5-4, the J gene TRBJ2-1, with 9 bases fitting TRBD1. This CDR3 region has 12 residues. Germline lookup yields CDR1 SGHNT and CDR2 YYREEE (reference sequence). J was trimmed by 8 bases and V by 9 bases; bases with no gene match: 6. The chain's CDR3 is CATTDRGDEQFF. In DNA, the CDR3 is TGTGCCACCACGGACAGGGGTGATGAGCAGTTCTTC.

The chain links TRBV19 to TRBJ2-2; a possible D gene is TRBD2 (6 bases). The V end was cut by 5 bases, the J end by 6 bases, with 13 bases between. This CDR3 contains 14 residues. Germline-derived CDR1 and CDR2 are LNHDA and SQIVND (reference sequence). In DNA form, the CDR3 reads TGTGCCAGTAGTGATGGGGGGAGCGCCGGGGAGCTGTTTTTT. Translation gives CASSDGGSAGELFF. The full variable domain, in which reference TRBV19 and TRBJ2-2 provide the parts outside the CDR3, is DGGITQSPKYLFRKEGQNVTLSCEQNLNHDAMYWYRQDPGQGLRLIYYSQIVNDFQKGDIAEGYSVSREKKESFPLTVTSAQKNPTAFYLCASSDGGSAGELFFGEGSRLTVL.

The chain has TRBV4-3 and TRBJ1-1, with 8 bases fitting TRBD1. Trimming removed 3 bases from V and 0 bases from J; junction bases left unmatched: 12. The CDR3 is 18 amino acids. Germline V gene data show CDR1 as LGHNA and CDR2 as YSLEER. DNA of the CDR3: TGCGCCAGCAGCCACATAAGATGGACAGGGACGATGAACACTGAAGCTTTCTTT. Encoded protein: CASSHIRWTGTMNTEAFF.

This sequence joins TRBV7-9 and TRBJ1-1; 9 positions match TRBD1. CDR3 length: 14 residues. With 5 bases clipped from V and 6 bases from J, the junction kept 7 bases outside the gene matches. Germline V lookup: CDR1 SEHNR, CDR2 FQNEAQ (reference sequence). The CDR3: CASSLTGGGPEAFF. CDR3 bases: TGTGCCAGCAGCCTCACAGGGGGCGGACCTGAAGCTTTCTTT. Full variable domain (remainder filled in from reference TRBV7-9 and TRBJ1-1): DTGVSQNPRHKITKRGQNVTFRCDPISEHNRLYWYRQTLGQGPEFLTYFQNEAQLEKSRLLSDRFSAERPKGSFSTLEIQRTEQGDSAMYLCASSLTGGGPEAFFGQGTRLTVV.

The chain recombines TRBV9 with TRBJ2-1; no firm D call. The ends were cut back, 0 bases at V and 3 bases at J, with 10 bases in the middle. Germline CDR1 and CDR2: SGDLS and YYNGEE. The CDR3 length is 15 residues. CDR3 DNA: TGTGCCAGCAGCGTAGATGGCGCGAGCTACAATGAGCAGTTCTTC. Its protein is CASSVDGASYNEQFF.

The chain has TRBV29-1 and TRBJ2-3; D is perhaps TRBD2 (5 bases). V was trimmed by 7 bases and J by 0 bases, leaving 8 bases between them. This CDR3 comprises 12 residues. CDR1 and CDR2 (germline): SQVTM, ANQGSEA. The CDR3: CSGTHSTDTQYF. CDR3 nucleotide sequence: TGCAGCGGGACTCATAGCACAGATACGCAGTATTTT.

J is TRBJ2-7 and V is TRBV14; D uncertain. Trimming shortened V by 0 bases and J by 9 bases, and 12 bases separated the two germline ends. From germline, CDR1 is SGHDN and CDR2 FVKESK. The CDR3 consists of 13 residues. CDR3 sequence reads: CASSQDLAGGQYF. The CDR3 DNA follows: TGTGCCAGCAGCCAAGATCTGGCAGGCGGGCAGTACTTC. The full variable domain, with the rest looked up from reference TRBV14 and TRBJ2-7, is EAGVTQFPSHSVIEKGQTVTLRCDPISGHDNLYWYRRVMGKEIKFLLHFVKESKQDESGMPNNRFLAERTGGTYSTLKVQPAELEDSGVYFCASSQDLAGGQYFGPGTRLTVT.

This chain uses TRBV19 with TRBJ2-5; D not resolved. Germline V CDR1 and CDR2: LNHDA, SQIVND (reference sequence). V was trimmed by 2 bases and J by 2 bases, leaving 12 bases between them. The CDR3 extends over 15 amino acids. The CDR3 nucleotides read TGTGCCAGTAGTATAAATTGGCAGCTACAAGAGACCCAGTACTTC. This sequence encodes CASSINWQLQETQYF.

This clone showed up just a few times. J is TRBJ2-7 and V is TRBV10-3; D gene ambiguous. CDR1 and CDR2 (germline): ENHRY, SYGVKD. CDR3 size: 14 residues. The germline V and J ends were trimmed by 6 bases and 6 bases, with 18 bases remaining between them. The CDR3 region has the DNA TGTGCCATCAGGATACAGCTCCTGGGTGGCGAGCAGTACTTC. Translated: CAIRIQLLGGEQYF.

This clone was found a few times. The V call is TRBV7-9, the J call TRBJ2-6; 8 bases are a match to TRBD2. Unmatched junction bases numbered 3, after V lost 5 bases and J lost 0 bases. Germline CDR1 is SEHNR and CDR2 is FQNEAQ (reference sequence). The CDR3 has 16 residues. The CDR3 coding sequence is TGTGCCAGCAGCCCCGGGGGGGGCTCTGGGGCCAACGTCCTGACTTTC. The encoded protein is CASSPGGGSGANVLTF.

The chain employs TRBV6-5 and TRBJ2-5; TRBD2 is a possible D gene (6 bases). Trimming pared 8 bases from V and 5 bases from J, leaving 12 bases between. Germline CDR1 is MNHEY and CDR2 is SVGAGI. The CDR3 is made up of 12 amino acids. CDR3 residues: CASGGPGETQYF. In nucleotides, the CDR3 is TGTGCCAGCGGAGGGCCAGGGGAGACCCAGTACTTC.

The chain is built from TRBV5-1 and TRBJ2-7, with 14 bases identical to TRBD2. Germline V gives CDR1 SGHRS, CDR2 YFSETQ. Trimming removed 4 bases from V and 8 bases from J; junction bases left unmatched: 8. The length of the CDR3 is 15 residues. The CDR3 DNA reads as TGCGCCAGCAGCACGGGACTAGCGGGAGTTTTGCAGCAGTACTTC. Its translation: CASSTGLAGVLQQYF.

The V call is TRBV27, the J call TRBJ1-5; tentative D call: TRBD1 (6 bases). V was shortened by 2 bases and J by 6 bases, with 17 bases between the two germline ends. The germline CDR1 and CDR2 sequences are MNHEY and SMNVEV (reference sequence). This CDR3 spans 16 amino acids. The DNA of the CDR3 is TGTGCCAGCAGTTTAGGAGGTTGGGGGCAAAGTCAGCCCCAGCATTTT. This encodes CASSLGGWGQSQPQHF.

V and J are TRBV29-1 and TRBJ2-1; no clear D gene. The germline CDR1 and CDR2 sequences are SQVTM and ANQGSEA. V lost 1 base and J 9 bases, leaving 10 bases between the germline ends. CDR3 length equals 12 residues. The DNA of the CDR3 is TGCAGCGTTGAAGCCCTGCCCTCTGAGCAGTTCTTC. It yields the protein CSVEALPSEQFF.

The J gene is TRBJ1-4, the V gene TRBV10-3; D possibly corresponds to TRBD1 (6 bases). This CDR3 comprises 15 residues. V was cut by 8 bases and J by 5 bases, with 18 bases left in between. Germline V gene lookup returns CDR1 ENHRY and CDR2 SYGVKD. The CDR3 DNA is TGTGCCATCGCGGAGGGGGGACTGCTCAATGAAAAACTGTTTTTT. Residues: CAIAEGGLLNEKLFF.

The CDR3 spells CASSHISGANVLTF. The CDR3 nucleotides are TGTGCCAGCAGCCATATCTCTGGGGCCAACGTCCTGACTTTC. The chain joins TRBV14 to TRBJ2-6, with no clear D. Germline V gives CDR1 SGHDN, CDR2 FVKESK. Trimming shortened V by 3 bases and J by 0 bases, and 3 bases separated the two germline ends. This CDR3 region has 14 residues.

The gene calls are TRBV11-2 and TRBJ2-5; D may be TRBD2 (5 bases). CDR1 is SGHAT, CDR2 FQNNGV, per germline. The V gene lost 1 base and the J gene lost 5 bases, with 14 bases spanning the gap. There are 15 residues in the CDR3. The CDR3 loop is CASSLAVIREETQYF. In DNA, the CDR3 is TGTGCCAGCAGCTTAGCCGTGATAAGGGAGGAGACCCAGTACTTC.

The chain carries TRBV28 and TRBJ2-3; TRBD2 matches at 10 bases. CDR1 is MDHEN and CDR2 is SYDVKM in the germline V gene. This CDR3 comprises 17 residues. With V trimmed by 6 bases and J by 5 bases, 14 bases remained unmatched. CDR3 sequence reads: CASSSPIAGGGKDTQYF. The CDR3 bases are TGTGCCAGCAGCTCCCCCATAGCGGGAGGTGGGAAAGATACGCAGTATTTT.

By proportion, this clone is medium-sized. The J gene is TRBJ2-1, the V gene TRBV15; TRBD2 matches at 9 bases. The CDR3 runs 15 residues. From germline, CDR1 is LNHNV and CDR2 YYDKDF (reference sequence). With V trimmed by 7 bases and J by 4 bases, 8 bases remained unmatched. The CDR3 spells CATNGETSGYNEQFF. CDR3 coding DNA: TGTGCCACCAATGGGGAGACTAGCGGTTACAATGAGCAGTTCTTC.

The chain couples TRBV7-2 to TRBJ2-1, with TRBD2 matching over 9 bases. Germline CDR1 SGHTA, CDR2 FQGNSA. With V trimmed by 1 base and J by 9 bases, 4 bases remained unmatched. The CDR3 is 14 residues long. CDR3 region: CASSLVAGGAEQFF. In DNA, the CDR3 is TGTGCCAGCAGCTTAGTGGCGGGAGGGGCTGAGCAGTTCTTC.